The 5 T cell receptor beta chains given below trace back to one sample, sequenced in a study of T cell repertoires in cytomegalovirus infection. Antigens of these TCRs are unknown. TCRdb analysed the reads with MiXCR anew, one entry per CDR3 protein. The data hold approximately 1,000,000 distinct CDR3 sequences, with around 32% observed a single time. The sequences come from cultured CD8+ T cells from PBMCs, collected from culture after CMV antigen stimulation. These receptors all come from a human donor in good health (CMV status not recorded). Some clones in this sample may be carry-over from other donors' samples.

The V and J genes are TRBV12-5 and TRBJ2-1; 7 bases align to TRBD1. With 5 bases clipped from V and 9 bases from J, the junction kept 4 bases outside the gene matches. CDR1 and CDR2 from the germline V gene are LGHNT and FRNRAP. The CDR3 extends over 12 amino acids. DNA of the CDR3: TGTGCTAGTGGTAGGACAGGTGTTGAGCAGTTCTTC. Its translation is CASGRTGVEQFF.

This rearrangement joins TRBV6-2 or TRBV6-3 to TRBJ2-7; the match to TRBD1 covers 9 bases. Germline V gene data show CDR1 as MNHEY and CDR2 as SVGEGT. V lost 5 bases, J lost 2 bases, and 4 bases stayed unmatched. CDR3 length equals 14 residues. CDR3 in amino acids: CASSGWDRAYEQYV. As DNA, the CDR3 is TGTGCCAGCAGTGGATGGGACAGGGCCTACGAGCAGTACGTC.

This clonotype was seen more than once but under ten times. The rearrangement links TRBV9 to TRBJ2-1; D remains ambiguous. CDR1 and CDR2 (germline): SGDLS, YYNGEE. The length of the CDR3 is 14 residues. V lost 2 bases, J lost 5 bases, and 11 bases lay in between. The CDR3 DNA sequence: TGTGCCAGCAGCGTGTGGGGTTCGCACAATGAGCAGTTCTTC. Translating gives CASSVWGSHNEQFF.

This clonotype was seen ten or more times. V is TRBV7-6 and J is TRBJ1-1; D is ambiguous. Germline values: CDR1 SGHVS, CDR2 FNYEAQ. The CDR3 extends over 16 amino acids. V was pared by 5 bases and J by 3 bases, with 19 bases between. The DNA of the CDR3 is TGTGCCAGCAGCCCACCCCCGGGCGAGGTGGACACTGAAGCTTTCTTT. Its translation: CASSPPPGEVDTEAFF. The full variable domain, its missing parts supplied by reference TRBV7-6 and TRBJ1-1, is GAGVSQSPRYKVTKRGQDVALRCDPISGHVSLYWYRQALGQGPEFLTYFNYEAQQDKSGLPNDRFSAERPEGSISTLTIQRTEQRDSAMYRCASSPPPGEVDTEAFFGQGTRLTVV.

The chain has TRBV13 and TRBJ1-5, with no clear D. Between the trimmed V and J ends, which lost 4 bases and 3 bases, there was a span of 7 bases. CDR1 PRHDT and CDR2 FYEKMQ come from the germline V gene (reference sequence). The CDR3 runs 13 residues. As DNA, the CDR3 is TGTGCCAGCAGCTACCGGATCAATCAGCCCCAGCATTTT. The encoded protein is CASSYRINQPQHF.